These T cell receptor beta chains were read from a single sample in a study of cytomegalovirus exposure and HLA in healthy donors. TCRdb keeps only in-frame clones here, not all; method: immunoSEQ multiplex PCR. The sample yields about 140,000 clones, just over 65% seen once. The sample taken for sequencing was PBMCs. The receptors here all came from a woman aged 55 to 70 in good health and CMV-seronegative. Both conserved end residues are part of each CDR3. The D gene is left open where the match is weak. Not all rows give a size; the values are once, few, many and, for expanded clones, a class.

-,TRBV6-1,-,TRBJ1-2,TGTGCCAGCAGTGATGGCCGGACGGGATTGGGGTATGGCTACACCTTC,CASSDGRTGLGYGYTF
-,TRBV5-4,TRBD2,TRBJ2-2,TGTGCCAGCAGCTTGGGGACTAGCGCGAACACCGGGGAGCTGTTTTTT,CASSLGTSANTGELFF
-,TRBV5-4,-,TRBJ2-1,TGTGCCAGCGTACGCTGGGGCTTCAATGAGCAGTTCTTC,CASVRWGFNEQFF
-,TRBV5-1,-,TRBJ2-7,TGCGCCAGCAGCCTAAGCGGCTCCGGAGGCTACGAGCAGTACTTC,CASSLSGSGGYEQYF
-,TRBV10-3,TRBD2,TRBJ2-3,TGTGCCATCAGTGACCCCTCGGGGGGAGGGGATACGCAGTATTTT,CAISDPSGGGDTQYF
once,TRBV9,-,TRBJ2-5,TGTGCCAGCAGCGTAGCCCCAGGACAGCAAGAGACCCAGTACTTC,CASSVAPGQQETQYF
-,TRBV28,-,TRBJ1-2,TGTGCCAGCAGTTTATTTCTTGGAGGGCTTGGCTACACCTTC,CASSLFLGGLGYTF
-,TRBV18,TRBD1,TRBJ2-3,TGTGCCAGCTCGGGCGAGACAGGGGGCCTCACAGATACGCAGTATTTT,CASSGETGGLTDTQYF
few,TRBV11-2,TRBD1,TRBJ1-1,TGTGCCAGCAGCTTAGTCCGCCGAACAGGGGGTCCGAACACTGAAGCTTTCTTT,CASSLVRRTGGPNTEAFF
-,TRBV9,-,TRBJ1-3,TGTGCCAGCAGCGGAAAGTTGGGGAGACACGGCTCCGGAACATTCGGAAACACCATATATTTT,CASSGKLGRHGSGTFGNTIYF
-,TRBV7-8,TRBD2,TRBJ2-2,TGTGCCACCAGGGGTGCGGGAGGTGTAGGTTACCGGGAGCTGTTTTTT,CATRGAGGVGYRELFF
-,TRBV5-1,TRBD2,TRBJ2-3,TGCGCCAGCAGCTTGGGGGCCAGCGGGAGGGCCGGGGCAGATACGCAGTATTTT,CASSLGASGRAGADTQYF
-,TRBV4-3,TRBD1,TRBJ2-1,TGCGCCAGCAGCCAGGCCGGGACAGGGGGAGTCGGTGAGCAGTTCTTC,CASSQAGTGGVGEQFF
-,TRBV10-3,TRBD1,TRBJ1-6,TGTGCCATCAAGGGACAGGGGGGAAATAATTCACCCCTCCACTTT,CAIKGQGGNNSPLHF
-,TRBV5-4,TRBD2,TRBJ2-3,TGTGCCAGCAGCTTGGGACTAGCGGGGGAACTCTCTAGCACAGATACGCAGTATTTT,CASSLGLAGELSSTDTQYF
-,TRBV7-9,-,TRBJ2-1,TGTGCCAGCAGCCTAAACAATGAGCAGTTCTTC,CASSLNNEQFF
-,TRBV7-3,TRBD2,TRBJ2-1,TGTGCCAGCAGCCCGGGGGGGCCAAGAGAAAATGAGCAGTTCTTC,CASSPGGPRENEQFF
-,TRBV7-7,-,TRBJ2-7,TGTGCTAGCAGCTTCCGGGGCCCAGGGGACGAGCAGTACTTC,CASSFRGPGDEQYF
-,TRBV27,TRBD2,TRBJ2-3,TGTGCCAGCAGTTTATTGGGGGGGACGCAGTATTTT,CASSLLGGTQYF
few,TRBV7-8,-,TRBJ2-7,-,CASSLFASGNVGGLYF
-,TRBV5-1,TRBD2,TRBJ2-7,TGCGCCAGCAGCTTGGGCCGACCGGGACTAGCGGGGATAAGCTCCTACGAGCAGTACTTC,CASSLGRPGLAGISSYEQYF
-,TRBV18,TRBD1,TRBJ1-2,TGTGCCAGCTCGCGTTCCGGGACAGGGGATGGCTACACCTTC,CASSRSGTGDGYTF
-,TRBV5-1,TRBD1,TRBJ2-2,TGCGCCAGCAGCTCGGGGGGACAGGGGCCCGGGGAGCTGTTTTTT,CASSSGGQGPGELFF
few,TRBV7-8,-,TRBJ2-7,TGTGCCAGCAGCTTAAGGGCGGGTGCCCACGAGCAGTACTTC,CASSLRAGAHEQYF
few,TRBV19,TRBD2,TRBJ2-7,TGTGCCAGCACCGGGACTAGCGGCTACGAGCAGTACTTC,CASTGTSGYEQYF
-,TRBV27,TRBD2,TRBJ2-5,TGTGCCAGCAGTTCCCCGGGAGGCCACCAAGAGACCCAGTACTTC,CASSSPGGHQETQYF
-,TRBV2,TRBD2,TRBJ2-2,TGTGCCAGCAGGGGGACTAGATCAGGCGGGGAGCTGTTTTTT,CASRGTRSGGELFF
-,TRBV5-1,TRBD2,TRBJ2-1,TGCGCCAGCTCCCCGGGACTAGCGGGACTCTCCTACAATGAGCAGTTCTTC,CASSPGLAGLSYNEQFF
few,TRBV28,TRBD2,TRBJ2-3,TGTGCCAGCAGTCTCTCCGGGACTAAAACAGATACGCAGTATTTT,CASSLSGTKTDTQYF
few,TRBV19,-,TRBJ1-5,TGTGCCAGTAGTATAGGGGGGGGGCGCCAGCCCCAGCATTTT,CASSIGGGRQPQHF
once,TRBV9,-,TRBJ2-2,TGTGCCAGCAGCCCCCAAGGGTGGGGACAGAACACCGGGGAGCTGTTTTTT,CASSPQGWGQNTGELFF
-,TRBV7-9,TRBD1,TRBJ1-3,TGTGCCAGCAGCGGGACAGTCGTGGACACCATATATTTT,CASSGTVVDTIYF
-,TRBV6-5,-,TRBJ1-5,TGTGCCAGCAGTTACTCCCGTGACAGGAATCAGCCCCAGCATTTT,CASSYSRDRNQPQHF
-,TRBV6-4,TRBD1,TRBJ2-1,TGTGCCAGCAGCCTAGACAGGGTGTATTACAATGAGCAGTTCTTC,CASSLDRVYYNEQFF
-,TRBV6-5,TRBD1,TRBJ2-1,TGTGCCAGCAGTTACTCGAGTACAGGGGCCAATGAGCAGTTCTTC,CASSYSSTGANEQFF
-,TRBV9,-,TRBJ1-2,TGTGCCAGCAGCCCTTCGGAACAGGGATCGGGCTATGGCTACACCTTC,CASSPSEQGSGYGYTF
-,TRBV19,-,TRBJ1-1,TGTGCCGCCAGATGGGGCGGACTGAACACTGAAGCTTTCTTT,CAARWGGLNTEAFF
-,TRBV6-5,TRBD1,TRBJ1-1,TGTGCCAGTCTGGAATTGGGGACAGGCAACACTGAAGCTTTCTTT,CASLELGTGNTEAFF
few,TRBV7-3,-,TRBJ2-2,TGTGCCAGCAGCTTAACGGACAGGAACACCGGGGAGCTGTTTTTT,CASSLTDRNTGELFF
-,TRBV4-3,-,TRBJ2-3,TGCGCCAGCAGCCAAGGTCGAATAGGACTAACAACCACAGATACGCAGTATTTT,CASSQGRIGLTTTDTQYF
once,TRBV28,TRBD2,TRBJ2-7,TGTGCCAGCAGTCCGCCGACTAGCGGGTCGGTGGAGCAGTACTTC,CASSPPTSGSVEQYF
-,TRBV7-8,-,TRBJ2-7,TGTGCCAGCAGCTTGGGGCCATCCTACGAGCAGTACTTC,CASSLGPSYEQYF
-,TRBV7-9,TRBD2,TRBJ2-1,TGTGCCAGCAGCTTACGAGTTGGACTAGCGACATACAATGAGCAGTTCTTC,CASSLRVGLATYNEQFF
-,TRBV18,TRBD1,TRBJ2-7,TGTGCCTCGGGACAGGGTCCGTACGAGCAGTACTTC,CASGQGPYEQYF
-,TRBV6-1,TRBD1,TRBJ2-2,TGTGCCAGCAGTGAACCCGGACAGGGCACCGGGGAGCTGTTTTTT,CASSEPGQGTGELFF
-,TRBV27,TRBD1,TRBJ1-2,TGTGCCAGCAAACCACAGGGGGCGAACTATGGCTACACCTTC,CASKPQGANYGYTF
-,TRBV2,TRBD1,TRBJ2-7,TGTGCCAGCAGTGGGAACAGGGGGCAGTTAGACGAGCAGTACTTC,CASSGNRGQLDEQYF
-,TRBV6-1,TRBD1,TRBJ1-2,TGTGCCAGCAGTGTGGACAGGGGGCTTGGCTACACCTTC,CASSVDRGLGYTF
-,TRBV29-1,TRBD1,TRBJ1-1,TGCAGTGGATGGGACAGGGGAGCTGGCACTGAAGCTTTCTTT,CSGWDRGAGTEAFF
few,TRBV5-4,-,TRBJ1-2,TGTGCCAGCAGACCCTGGGGGGGCCATGGCTACACCTTC,CASRPWGGHGYTF
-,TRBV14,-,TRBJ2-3,TGTGCCAGCAGCCATGCCGGGGCAGATACGCAGTATTTT,CASSHAGADTQYF
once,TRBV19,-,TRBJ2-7,TGTGCCAGTAGTATACAGGACTACGAGCAGTACTTC,CASSIQDYEQYF
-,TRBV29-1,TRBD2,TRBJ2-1,TGCAGCGTTGACACTAGCGGACTATACAATGAGCAGTTCTTC,CSVDTSGLYNEQFF
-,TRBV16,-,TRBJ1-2,TGTGCCAGCAGCCCCACGGACTATGGCTACACCTTC,CASSPTDYGYTF
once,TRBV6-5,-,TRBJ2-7,TGTGCCAGCAGTCTCCAGGCCCGATACGAGCAGTACTTC,CASSLQARYEQYF
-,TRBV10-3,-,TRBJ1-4,TGTGCCATCAGTGCTGCAGGGGATGGCGAAAAACTGTTTTTT,CAISAAGDGEKLFF